This TCR beta chain was captured by sequencing in a study of graft-versus-host responses after intestinal transplantation. Study-wide background: All recipients got anti-thymocyte globulin induction, then tacrolimus and steroids for around three years.

General study points: Individuals who had graft-donor T cell macrochimerism had allografts that showed high graft-versus-host to host-versus-graft clonal ratios.

This CDR3 comprises 14 residues. With V trimmed by 3 bases and J by 1 base, 0 bases remained unmatched. Germline values: CDR1 MGHDK, CDR2 SYGVNS. Intraepithelial and lamina propria lymphocytes were freed from processed graft tissue. TCRdb's table, derived via immunoSEQ multiplex PCR, lists solely in-frame clones and lacks some. The sample contains approximately 5,000 clones, roughly 87% of which appear only once. A word on this clone: Its antigen is currently unknown.

The input for sequencing was ileum tissue, taken 156 days after intestinal transplant. This receptor was obtained from a human patient who received an intestinal transplant, so some T cells may come from the graft donor. The chain combines TRBV25-1 with TRBJ2-3, with 8 positions matching TRBD2. The CDR3 DNA reads as TGTGCCAGCAGTGATAGCGGGGGCACAGATACGCAGTATTTT. The encoded protein is CASSDSGGTDTQYF.